This entry lists 8 T cell receptor beta chains sequenced from one sample in a study of response to subunit inactivated influenza vaccine. Each CDR3 protein gets one entry after TCRdb re-called the RT-PCR reads with MiXCR. The table shows 700,000 to 900,000 distinct CDR3 sequences, with 21% occurring only once. This specimen was PBMCs from blood, taken roughly 5 days after vaccination. Every receptor here comes from a man aged 45 to 65 who received an inactivated influenza vaccine.

This clonotype was detected a few times. This chain links TRBV4-3 with TRBJ2-5, with 8 bases lining up with TRBD1. There are 20 residues in the CDR3. Germline V CDR1 and CDR2: LGHNA, YSLEER. V was clipped by 11 bases and J by 0 bases; unmatched bases: 26. The CDR3 DNA is TGCGCCTTTCAAATGTCCCGCGGACAGGGCGAGGAACCGTACCAAGAGACCCAGTACTTC. Protein product: CAFQMSRGQGEEPYQETQYF.

This clonotype has more than one count but fewer than ten. This sequence joins TRBV20-1 and TRBJ1-2; D ambiguous. Looked up from germline, CDR1 is DFQATT and CDR2 is SNEGSKA (reference sequence). The V end was cut by 2 bases, the J end by 8 bases, with 15 bases between. This CDR3 has 13 amino acids. The CDR3 loop reads CSARTSFPGGYTF. The CDR3 DNA reads as TGCAGTGCTAGAACGTCCTTTCCGGGAGGCTACACCTTC.

Many counts were recorded for this clonotype. The chain is built from TRBV10-3 and TRBJ2-1, with 15 positions matching TRBD2. From germline, CDR1 is ENHRY and CDR2 SYGVKD. With V trimmed by 6 bases and J by 3 bases, 3 bases remained unmatched. This CDR3 contains 16 residues. The CDR3 coding sequence is TGTGCCATCAGGGGACTAGCGGGAGGCCTCTACAATGAGCAGTTCTTC. Its protein product is CAIRGLAGGLYNEQFF.

This clonotype has just a few counts. V gene TRBV18 combines with J gene TRBJ2-7; 7 nucleotides line up with TRBD1. With V trimmed by 4 bases and J by 7 bases, 10 bases remained unmatched. Germline CDR1 KGHSH, CDR2 LQKENI. The CDR3 extends over 14 amino acids. The CDR3 spells CASSLGQVSSEQYF. The CDR3 DNA reads TGTGCCAGCTCACTTGGACAGGTGTCTTCGGAGCAGTACTTC. Drawing the rest from reference TRBV18 and TRBJ2-7, the complete variable domain is NAGVMQNPRHLVRRRGQEARLRCSPMKGHSHVYWYRQLPEEGLKFMVYLQKENIIDESGMPKERFSAEFPKEGPSILRIQQVVRGDSAAYFCASSLGQVSSEQYFGPGTRLTVT.

This clonotype has at least ten counts. V is TRBV5-1 and J is TRBJ2-1, with no clear D. The CDR3 runs to 15 residues. From germline, CDR1 is SGHRS and CDR2 YFSETQ. V lost 0 bases to trimming and J lost 6 bases, with 13 bases between them. CDR3 loop: CASSLVDPALNEQFF. CDR3 nucleotides: TGCGCCAGCAGCTTGGTTGACCCTGCCCTCAATGAGCAGTTCTTC.

This clonotype was seen only a few times. This chain connects TRBV18 to TRBJ2-2; 8 bases match TRBD1. The CDR3 has 16 amino acids. V shed 1 base and J 0 bases; nucleotides not matched to a gene: 1. CDR1 KGHSH and CDR2 LQKENI come from the germline V gene. The CDR3, as DNA: TGTGCCAGCTCACCACTGACAGGGGCGAACACCGGGGAGCTGTTTTTT. Encoded protein: CASSPLTGANTGELFF.

The chain carries TRBV11-1 and TRBJ1-2; 7 nucleotides agree with TRBD1. In germline, CDR1 is SGHAT, CDR2 FQDESV (reference sequence). V shed 2 bases, J shed 4 bases, and the junction held 19 bases outside the gene matches. This CDR3 region has 19 residues. The CDR3 DNA reads as TGTGCCAGCAGCTTATCCAGGACAGGAGGAGCAAAAGCCTCCTATGGCTACACCTTC. Amino acids: CASSLSRTGGAKASYGYTF.

This chain connects TRBV20-1 to TRBJ2-3; either TRBD1 or TRBD2 may supply D (5 bases each). CDR3 size: 13 residues. V lost 2 bases, J lost 10 bases, and 16 bases lay in between. Germline loops: CDR1 DFQATT, CDR2 SNEGSKA (reference sequence). The CDR3 sequence: CSARRDPSLAQYF. Written as DNA, the CDR3 is TGCAGTGCTAGACGGGACCCATCTCTCGCGCAGTATTTT.